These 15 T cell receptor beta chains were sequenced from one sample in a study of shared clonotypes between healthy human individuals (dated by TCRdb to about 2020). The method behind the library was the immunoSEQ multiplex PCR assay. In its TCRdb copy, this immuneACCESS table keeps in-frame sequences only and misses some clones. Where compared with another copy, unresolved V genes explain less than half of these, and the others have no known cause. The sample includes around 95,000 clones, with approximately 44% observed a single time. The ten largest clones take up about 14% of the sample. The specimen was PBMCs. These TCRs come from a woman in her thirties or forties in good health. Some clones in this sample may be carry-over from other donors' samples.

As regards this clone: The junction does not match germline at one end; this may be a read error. This CDR3 is CASSWELAGGETQYF. The CDR3 bases are TGTGCCAGCAGCTGGGAACTAGCGGGAGGTGAGACCCAGTACTTC. The chain combines TRBV5-3 with TRBJ2-5, with 12 bases identical to TRBD2. TRBV5-3 is an ORF, and what it does is uncertain. The length of the CDR3 is 15 residues.

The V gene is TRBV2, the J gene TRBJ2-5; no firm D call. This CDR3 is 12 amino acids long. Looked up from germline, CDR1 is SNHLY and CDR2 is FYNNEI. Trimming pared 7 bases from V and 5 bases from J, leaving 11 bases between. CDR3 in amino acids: CASTETLETQYF. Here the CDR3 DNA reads TGTGCCAGCACGGAAACATTGGAGACCCAGTACTTC.

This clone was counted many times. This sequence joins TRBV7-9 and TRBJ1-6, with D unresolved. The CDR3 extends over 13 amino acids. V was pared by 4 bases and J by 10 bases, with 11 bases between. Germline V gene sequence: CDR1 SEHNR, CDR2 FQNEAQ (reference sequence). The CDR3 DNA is TGTGCCAGCAGCTCAACACAGTTGTCACCCCTCCACTTT. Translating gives CASSSTQLSPLHF.

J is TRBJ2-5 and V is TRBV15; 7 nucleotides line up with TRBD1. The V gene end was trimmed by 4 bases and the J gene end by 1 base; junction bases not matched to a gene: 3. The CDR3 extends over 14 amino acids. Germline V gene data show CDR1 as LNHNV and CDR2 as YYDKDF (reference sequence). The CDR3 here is CATSTGQVQETQYF. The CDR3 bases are TGTGCCACCAGCACAGGACAGGTCCAAGAGACCCAGTACTTC.

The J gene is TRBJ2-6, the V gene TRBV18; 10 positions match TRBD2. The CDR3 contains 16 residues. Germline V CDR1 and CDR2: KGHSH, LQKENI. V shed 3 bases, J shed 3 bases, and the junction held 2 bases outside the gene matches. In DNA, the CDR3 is TGTGCCAGCTCACCGCTAGCGGGAGATGGGGCCAACGTCCTGACTTTC. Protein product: CASSPLAGDGANVLTF.

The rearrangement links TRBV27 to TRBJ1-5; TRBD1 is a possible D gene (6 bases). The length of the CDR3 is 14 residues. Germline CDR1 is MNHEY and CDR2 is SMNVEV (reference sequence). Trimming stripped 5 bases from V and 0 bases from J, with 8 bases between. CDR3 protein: CASSPRGSNQPQHF. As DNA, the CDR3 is TGTGCCAGCAGTCCCAGGGGTAGCAATCAGCCCCAGCATTTT.

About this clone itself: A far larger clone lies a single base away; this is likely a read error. CDR3 region: CASSVGPGDDYEQCF. For the CDR3, the DNA is TGTGCCAGCAGCGTAGGGCCGGGGGACGACTACGAGCAGTGCTTC. The rearrangement uses TRBV9 and TRBJ2-7; D is perhaps TRBD2 (6 bases). Germline CDR1 SGDLS, CDR2 YYNGEE. This CDR3 spans 15 amino acids.

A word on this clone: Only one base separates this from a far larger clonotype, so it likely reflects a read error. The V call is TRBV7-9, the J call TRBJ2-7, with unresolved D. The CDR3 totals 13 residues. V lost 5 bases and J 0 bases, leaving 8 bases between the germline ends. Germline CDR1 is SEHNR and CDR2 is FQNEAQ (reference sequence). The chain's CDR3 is CASSHTISYEQYF. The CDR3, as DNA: TGTGCCAGCAGCCATACCATCTCCTACGAGCAGTACTTC. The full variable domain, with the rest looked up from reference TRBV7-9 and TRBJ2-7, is DTGVSQNPRHKITKRGQNVTFRCDPISEHNRLYWYRQTLGQGPEFLTYFQNEAQLEKSRLLSDRFSAERPKGSFSTLEIQRTEQGDSAMYLCASSHTISYEQYFGPGTRLTVT.

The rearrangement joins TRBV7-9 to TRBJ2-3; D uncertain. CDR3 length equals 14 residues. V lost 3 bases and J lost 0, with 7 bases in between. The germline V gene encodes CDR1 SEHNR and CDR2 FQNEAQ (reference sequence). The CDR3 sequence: CASSFTASTDTQYF. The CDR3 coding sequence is TGTGCCAGCAGCTTCACAGCTAGCACAGATACGCAGTATTTT.

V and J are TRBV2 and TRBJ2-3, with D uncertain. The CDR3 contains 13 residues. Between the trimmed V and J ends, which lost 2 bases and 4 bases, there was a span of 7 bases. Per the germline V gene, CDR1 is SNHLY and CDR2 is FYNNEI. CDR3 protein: CASSESPPDTQYF. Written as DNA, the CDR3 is TGTGCCAGCAGTGAATCTCCACCAGATACGCAGTATTTT.

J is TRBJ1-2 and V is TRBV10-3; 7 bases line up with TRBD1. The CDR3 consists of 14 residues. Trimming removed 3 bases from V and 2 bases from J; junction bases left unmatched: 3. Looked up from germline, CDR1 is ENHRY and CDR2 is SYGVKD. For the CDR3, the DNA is TGTGCCATCAGTGAAACAGGGGAAAACTATGGCTACACCTTC. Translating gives CAISETGENYGYTF.

Written as DNA, the CDR3 is TGTGCCACCAGCAGGTCCAGGGGAACGAACACCGGGGAGCTGTTTTTT. Translation: CATSRSRGTNTGELFF. The chain uses TRBV15 and TRBJ2-2; D is possibly TRBD1 (6 bases). Deletions cut 3 bases from V and 0 bases from J, with 11 bases between. The CDR3 covers 16 residues. Germline assignment: CDR1 LNHNV and CDR2 YYDKDF (reference sequence).

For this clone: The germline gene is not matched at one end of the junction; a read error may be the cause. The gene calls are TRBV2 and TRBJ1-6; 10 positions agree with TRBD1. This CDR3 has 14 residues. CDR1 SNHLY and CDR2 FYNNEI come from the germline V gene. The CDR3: CASGPGTGDSPLHF. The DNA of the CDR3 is TGCGCCAGCGGTCCCGGGACAGGGGATTCACCCCTCCACTTT.

Here the CDR3 DNA reads TGCGCCAGCAGCTTGGCGTCCGACACTGAAGCTTTCTTT. Translated: CASSLASDTEAFF. This chain uses TRBV5-1 with TRBJ1-1; D call uncertain. Trimming left V 0 bases short and J 3 bases short, with 6 bases between. Germline CDR1 and CDR2: SGHRS and YFSETQ. This CDR3 has 13 residues.

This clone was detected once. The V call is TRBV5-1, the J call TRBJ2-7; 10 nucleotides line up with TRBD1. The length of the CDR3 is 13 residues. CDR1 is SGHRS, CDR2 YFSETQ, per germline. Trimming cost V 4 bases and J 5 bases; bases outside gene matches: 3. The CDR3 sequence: CASSIGTGDEQYF. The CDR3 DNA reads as TGCGCCAGCAGCATAGGGACAGGGGACGAGCAGTACTTC.